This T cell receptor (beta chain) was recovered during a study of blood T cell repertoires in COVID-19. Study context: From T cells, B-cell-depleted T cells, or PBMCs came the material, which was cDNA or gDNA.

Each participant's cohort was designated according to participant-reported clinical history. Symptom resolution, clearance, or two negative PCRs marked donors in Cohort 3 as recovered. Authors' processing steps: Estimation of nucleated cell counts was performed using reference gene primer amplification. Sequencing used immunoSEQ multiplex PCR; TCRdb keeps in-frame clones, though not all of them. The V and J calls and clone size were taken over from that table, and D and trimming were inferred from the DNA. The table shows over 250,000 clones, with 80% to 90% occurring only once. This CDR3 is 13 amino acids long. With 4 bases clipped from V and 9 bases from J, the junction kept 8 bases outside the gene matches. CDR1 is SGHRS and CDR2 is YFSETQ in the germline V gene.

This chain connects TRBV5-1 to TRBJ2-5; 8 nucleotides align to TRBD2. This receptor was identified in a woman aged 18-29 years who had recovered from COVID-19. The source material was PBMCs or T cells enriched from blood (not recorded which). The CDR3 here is CASSQDSGGAQYF. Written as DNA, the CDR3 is TGCGCCAGCAGCCAGGACTCCGGGGGGGCCCAGTACTTC.